This record looks at one T cell receptor (beta chain) sequence and its context. The Seattle site enrolled patients during active infection and followed them longitudinally. Assay: immunoSEQ multiplex PCR; the TCRdb copy retains only in-frame clones and omits some. Of roughly 310,000 clones listed, 85% to 90% are singletons. This record comes from a study of blood T cell repertoires in COVID-19. Between the trimmed V and J ends, which lost 0 bases and 8 bases, there was a span of 16 bases. Germline V gene sequence: CDR1 KGHSH, CDR2 LQKENI. CDR3 length: 15 amino acids. The specimen was peripheral blood. This chain links TRBV18 with TRBJ1-2, with no clear D. The TCR originated in a woman aged 25 to 39 with COVID-19, enrolled during active disease. CDR3: CASSPPIFSAEGYTF. The DNA of the CDR3 is TGTGCCAGCTCACCACCGATCTTCAGTGCGGAGGGCTACACCTTC.